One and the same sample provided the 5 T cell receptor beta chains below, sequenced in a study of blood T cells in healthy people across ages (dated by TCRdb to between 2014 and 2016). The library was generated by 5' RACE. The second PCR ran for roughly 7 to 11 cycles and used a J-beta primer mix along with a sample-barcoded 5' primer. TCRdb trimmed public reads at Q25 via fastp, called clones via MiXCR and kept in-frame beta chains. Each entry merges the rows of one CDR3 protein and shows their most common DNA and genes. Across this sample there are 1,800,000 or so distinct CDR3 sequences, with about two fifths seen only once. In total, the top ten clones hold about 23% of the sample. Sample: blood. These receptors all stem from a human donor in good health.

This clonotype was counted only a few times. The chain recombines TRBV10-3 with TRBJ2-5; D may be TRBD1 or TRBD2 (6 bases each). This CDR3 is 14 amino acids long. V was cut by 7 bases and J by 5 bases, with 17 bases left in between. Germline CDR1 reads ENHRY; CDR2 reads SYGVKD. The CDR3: CAIMAAGEVETQYF. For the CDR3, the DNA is TGTGCCATCATGGCGGCAGGGGAGGTGGAGACCCAGTACTTC.

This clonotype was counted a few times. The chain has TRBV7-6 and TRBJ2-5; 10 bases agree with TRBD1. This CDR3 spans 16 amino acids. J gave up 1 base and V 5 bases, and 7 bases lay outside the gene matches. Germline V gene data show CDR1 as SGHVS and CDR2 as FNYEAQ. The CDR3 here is CASSTGTGEVQETQYF. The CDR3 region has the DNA TGTGCCAGCAGCACCGGGACAGGGGAAGTCCAAGAGACCCAGTACTTC.

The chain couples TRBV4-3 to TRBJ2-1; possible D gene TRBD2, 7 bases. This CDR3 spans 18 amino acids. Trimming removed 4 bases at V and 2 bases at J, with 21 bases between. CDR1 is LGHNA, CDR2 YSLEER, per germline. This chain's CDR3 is CASSRLPGGFNAYNEQFF. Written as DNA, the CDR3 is TGCGCCAGCAGCCGACTGCCGGGGGGCTTTAACGCCTACAATGAGCAGTTCTTC.

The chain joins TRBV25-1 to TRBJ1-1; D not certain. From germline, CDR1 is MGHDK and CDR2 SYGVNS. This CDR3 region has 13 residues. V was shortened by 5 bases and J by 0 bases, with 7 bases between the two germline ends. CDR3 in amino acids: CASSIELNTEAFF. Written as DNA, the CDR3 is TGTGCCAGCAGTATCGAATTGAACACTGAAGCTTTCTTT.

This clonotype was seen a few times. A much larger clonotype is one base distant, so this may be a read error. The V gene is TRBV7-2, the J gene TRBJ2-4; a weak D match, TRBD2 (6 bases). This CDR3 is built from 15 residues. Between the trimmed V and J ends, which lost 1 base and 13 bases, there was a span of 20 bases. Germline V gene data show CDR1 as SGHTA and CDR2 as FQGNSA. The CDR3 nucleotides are TGTGCCAGCAGCTTAGGCGGGGCAATCTACAATGAGCAGTACTTC. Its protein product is CASSLGGAIYNEQYF.